This T cell receptor (beta chain) derives from a study of cytomegalovirus exposure and HLA in healthy donors (dated by TCRdb to about 2017). As for the study more broadly: According to a later analysis, one platform produced both the 110 or so validation repertoires and the 730 or so repertoires of the first cohort. To predict cytomegalovirus infection status, the study combined high-throughput TCR immunosequencing, statistical association of individual TCRs with disease status, and machine learning. The aim of the study was to test whether cataloging public T cell receptors could identify signatures of past pathogen exposure. Along with the approximately 620-subject first cohort, a separate validation cohort of over 90 different subjects was used.

To note about this clone: The antigen it recognizes is unknown. Base-call qualities are not available, and no considerably larger clone is one nucleotide away.

Beyond this particular receptor, the publication reports: Of the cluster scores, approximately 94% were above 0 in a later analysis, which found that TCRs clustered in the first cohort also tended to co-occur in the 95 to 150 validation repertoires. The validation cohort had no HLA typing available for a later analysis, so co-occurrence within that cohort was assessed over all 120 or so repertoires. A total of around 150 TCR beta chains were listed by the study as associated with cytomegalovirus. The classifier was reported to diagnose cytomegalovirus status with high specificity and sensitivity in both the original cohort and the validation cohort. In vitro tests confirmed that three of the cytomegalovirus-associated TCR beta chains recognize cytomegalovirus antigens. The authors suggested that the approach could potentially be extended to other disease states and immunological phenotypes. Across donors, most TCR sequences were observed very rarely, whereas some public TCRs were present in many individuals.

The donors belonged to the validation cohort of 120 subjects, which was separate from the roughly 670-subject first cohort. CDR1 is given as KGHSH and CDR2 as LQKENI, both from the germline V gene. CDR3 length: 15 amino acids, cysteine to phenylalanine. Left in the record is the CDR3 DNA by itself, 45 bases read in frame from the first base. The germline V and J ends show losses of 0 bases and 2 bases respectively, and no gene match explains 0 bases of the junction. Receptor amplification or capture employed the immunoSEQ multiplex PCR assay. The authors' analysis ran thus. A statistical classification framework was built for diagnosing cytomegalovirus status from the catalog of TCR beta chain sequences. As stored in TCRdb, this immuneACCESS dataset retains in-frame rearrangements with V and J assigned. A fraction of the clones does not appear; measured against another copy, unresolved V genes explain less than half of the discrepancy, and the remainder lacks a known reason. That table is the source of V, J and clone size, and D and trimming were worked out from the DNA. This sample gives just over 80,000 clones in total; 96% of them show up just once. Under 1.5% of the sample goes to the ten largest clones.

Sequencing was performed on PBMCs. The rearrangement combines TRBV18 with TRBJ2-1; 8 central nucleotides agree with TRBD1. The TCR originated in a young woman in good health and CMV-seronegative. The encoded CDR3 is CASSPPTGAYNEQFF. The nucleotides are TGTGCCAGCTCACCACCGACAGGGGCCTACAATGAGCAGTTCTTC.